The source of this T cell receptor (beta chain) is a study of shared clonotypes between healthy human individuals. Study-wide background: The cohort comprised a couple of women and a few men. Their ages spanned 18 to 49 years.

As for this clone: Its antigen is undetermined.

Sequencing was performed with immunoSEQ multiplex PCR; in TCRdb, only in-frame clones are kept and a portion is missing. The sample lists just over 2,000,000 clones, around 95% occurring once. V lost 8 bases, J lost 0 bases, and 11 bases lay in between. The CDR3 extends over 15 amino acids. Germline CDR1 reads SNHLY; CDR2 reads FYNNEI. Points from the study as a whole: The authors expected sequencing depth to affect clonotype sharing among donors. What naive subsets generally showed was a larger estimated richness than memory subsets showed.

This TCR derives from a man aged 18 to 29 in good health. Material: naive CD4+ T cells sorted from blood. The subset: CD45RA+ positively selected. This chain links TRBV2 with TRBJ2-6; D ambiguous. The CDR3 here is CASGDGDSGANVLTF. The CDR3 coding sequence is TGTGCCAGCGGGGATGGTGACTCTGGGGCCAACGTCCTGACTTTC.